This T cell receptor (beta chain) was captured by sequencing in a study of beta chain features in type 1 diabetes. Expressed TCRB transcripts were sequenced, since all the RNA that had been isolated was reverse transcribed. Data came from immunoSEQ multiplex PCR; TCRdb stores just in-frame clones and leaves some out. This table has about 210,000 clones, roughly 11% appearing once. The CDR3 extends over 15 amino acids. V shed 4 bases and J 2 bases; nucleotides not matched to a gene: 1. Germline V gives CDR1 SGHRS, CDR2 YFSETQ. V is TRBV5-1 and J is TRBJ2-1; 12 bases fit TRBD2. The sequenced material came from central memory CD4+ T cells from blood. The sequence was obtained from a man aged 18 to 29 in good health. The CDR3 here is CASSGLAGPYNEQFF. The CDR3 DNA reads as TGCGCCAGCAGCGGACTAGCGGGACCCTACAATGAGCAGTTCTTC.